The 26 T cell receptor beta chains below come from one sample, sequenced in a study of CD8 T cells in ankylosing spondylitis (dated by TCRdb to about 2017). Libraries were constructed by 5' RACE. Sequencing relied on an Illumina HiSeq 2500. Using fastp at Q25 and MiXCR, TCRdb reprocessed the public reads and kept productive beta chains. Records with the same CDR3 protein are collapsed into one entry carrying the most frequent genes and DNA. A total of fewer than 550,000 distinct CDR3 sequences appear in this sample, roughly 5% of them only once. Around 3.6% of the sample is in the top ten clones. No antigen has been identified for these receptors. Paper-wide results and their limitations: Blood from ankylosing spondylitis patients appeared to be characterized by a TCR beta motif made up of under ten highly homologous amino acid variants.

Sequences were obtained from blood, either unsorted or a sorted T cell fraction (not recorded which). The receptors stem from a male donor with ankylosing spondylitis.

In its sample, this clonotype was seen many times. The chain couples TRBV12-3 or TRBV12-4 to TRBJ2-3, with D tentatively TRBD1 (5 bases). V lost 4 bases to trimming and J lost 3 bases, with 8 bases between them. The CDR3 covers 13 residues. The CDR3 loop is CASSSQETDTQYF. For the CDR3, the DNA is TGTGCCAGCAGTTCACAGGAGACAGATACGCAGTATTTT.

This clonotype has at least ten counts. The chain is built from TRBV9 and TRBJ2-1; 9 nucleotides agree with TRBD2. Per germline, CDR1 SGDLS and CDR2 YYNGEE. The CDR3 has 17 amino acids. The trim removed 3 bases at V and 4 bases at J, leaving 11 bases unmatched. CDR3 amino acids: CASSARLSGGSYNEQFF. The CDR3 DNA reads TGTGCCAGCAGCGCTCGTCTTAGCGGGGGCTCTTACAATGAGCAGTTCTTC.

The sample holds many counts of this clonotype. V and J are TRBV4-2 and TRBJ1-4, with 8 bases identical to TRBD1. CDR1 and CDR2 from the germline V gene are LGHNA and YNFKEQ. The CDR3 spans 18 residues. The V segment lost 4 bases and the J segment 0 bases; nucleotides outside the gene matches: 10. CDR3 bases: TGTGCCAGCAGCCTAAATCAGGGGGCTAGGCCAACTAATGAAAAACTGTTTTTT. Translation gives CASSLNQGARPTNEKLFF.

This clonotype was seen only once. The conserved closing phenylalanine or tryptophan is absent in this CDR3, likely reflecting a read error. The rearrangement links TRBV20-1 to TRBJ2-7; perhaps TRBD1 as D (5 bases). This CDR3 has 13 amino acids. Trimming removed 4 bases from V and 1 base from J, with 11 bases in between. Germline assignment: CDR1 DFQATT and CDR2 SNEGSKA (reference sequence). In nucleotides, the CDR3 is TGCAGTGCTAACCCGGACACATCCTACGAGCAGTACCTC. It codes for CSANPDTSYEQYL.

This clonotype was counted at least ten times. The chain combines TRBV6-2 or TRBV6-3 with TRBJ1-4; D perhaps matches TRBD1 (5 bases). Germline CDR1 MNHEY, CDR2 SVGEGT. The CDR3 is made up of 15 amino acids. With 7 bases removed from V and 3 bases from J, the gap between germline ends came to 15 bases. The CDR3 DNA follows: TGTGCCAGCAATCCAGGGAGGGGAGCTAATGAAAAACTGTTTTTT. This sequence encodes CASNPGRGANEKLFF.

This clonotype was seen at least ten times. The chain has TRBV20-1 and TRBJ1-2; D call uncertain. The ends were cut back, 5 bases at V and 4 bases at J, with 11 bases in the middle. CDR1 is DFQATT and CDR2 is SNEGSKA in the germline V gene (reference sequence). The CDR3 covers 12 residues. The CDR3 is CSAPPYSYGYTF. CDR3 coding DNA: TGCAGTGCTCCCCCGTATAGCTATGGCTACACCTTC.

This clonotype came up many times. For the CDR3, the DNA is TGCGCCAGCAGCCAAGATAAGAGCCGATCCTACGAGCAGTACTTC. Its protein is CASSQDKSRSYEQYF. V and J are TRBV4-3 and TRBJ2-7; the D is unclear. In germline, CDR1 is LGHNA, CDR2 YSLEER. V shed 0 bases and J shed 1 base, with 10 bases lying between them. The CDR3 consists of 15 residues.

This clonotype was seen many times. This chain links TRBV5-1 with TRBJ2-7; 9 bases are a match to TRBD1. V lost 0 bases to trimming and J lost 1 base; unmatched junction nucleotides: 8. From germline, CDR1 is SGHRS and CDR2 YFSETQ. The CDR3 spans 17 residues. CDR3 loop: CASSLGTGVPRSYEQYF. The CDR3 DNA sequence: TGCGCCAGCAGCTTGGGGACAGGGGTTCCGCGATCCTACGAGCAGTACTTC.

This clonotype was observed many times. CDR3 protein: CASSLRYQRQNTEAFF. The DNA for the CDR3 is TGTGCCAGCAGCTTACGATATCAGAGACAGAACACTGAAGCTTTCTTT. V gene TRBV7-2 combines with J gene TRBJ1-1; unclear D gene. This CDR3 has 16 residues. Trimming took 2 bases from V and 1 from J, leaving 14 bases between them. The germline CDR1 and CDR2 sequences are SGHTA and FQGNSA.

This clonotype was detected many times. The chain recombines TRBV10-3 with TRBJ2-6; 7 bases fit TRBD1. The V gene's germline CDR1 is ENHRY and CDR2 SYGVKD. The CDR3 consists of 19 residues. V dropped 8 bases and J dropped 4; count of bases not matched to a gene: 20. CDR3 in DNA: TGTGCCATCGCCCGCCGGGACAGCCTTACAACGTGGGGGGCCAACGTCCTGACTTTC. Protein: CAIARRDSLTTWGANVLTF.

The V gene is TRBV7-2, the J gene TRBJ2-3; 14 bases are shared with TRBD2. Germline lookup yields CDR1 SGHTA and CDR2 FQGNSA. The CDR3 consists of 17 residues. With V trimmed by 5 bases and J by 7 bases, 11 bases remained unmatched. This CDR3 is CASSPRLAGGLFNTQYF. The CDR3 DNA sequence: TGTGCCAGCAGCCCCAGACTAGCGGGGGGGCTATTCAATACGCAGTATTTT.

This clonotype was counted at least ten times. This chain connects TRBV5-5 to TRBJ1-2; D unresolved. The CDR3 extends over 12 amino acids. The germline gives CDR1 SGHKS, CDR2 YYEKEE (reference sequence). V shed 2 bases and J shed 8 bases, with 10 bases lying between them. The CDR3 loop is CASSLSLSGYTF. CDR3 coding DNA: TGTGCCAGCAGCTTAAGTCTGTCGGGCTACACCTTC. The whole variable domain, remainder taken from reference TRBV5-5 and TRBJ1-2, is DAGVTQSPTHLIKTRGQQVTLRCSPISGHKSVSWYQQVLGQGPQFIFQYYEKEERGRGNFPDRFSARQFPNYSSELNVNALLLGDSALYLCASSLSLSGYTFGSGTRLTVV.

This clonotype occurred many times. V and J are TRBV20-1 and TRBJ2-1, with TRBD2 identical over 13 bases. V shed 1 base and J 16 bases; nucleotides not matched to a gene: 7. In germline, CDR1 is DFQATT, CDR2 SNEGSKA (reference sequence). The CDR3 spans 13 residues. DNA for the CDR3: TGCAGTGCTAGAGCCGGGACTAGCGGGACGCTCTTCTTC. Amino acids: CSARAGTSGTLFF.

This clonotype appeared many times. This chain links TRBV7-2 with TRBJ2-1, with unresolved D. Trimming took 2 bases from V and 9 from J, leaving 11 bases between them. CDR1 and CDR2 (germline): SGHTA, FQGNSA. This CDR3 spans 13 amino acids. In DNA, the CDR3 is TGTGCCAGCAGCTTACGGCGTAGCAGTGAGCAGTTCTTC. Translation: CASSLRRSSEQFF. Full variable domain (outside the CDR3, taken from reference TRBV7-2 and TRBJ2-1): GAGVSQSPSNKVTEKGKDVELRCDPISGHTALYWYRQSLGQGLEFLIYFQGNSAPDKSGLPSDRFSAERTGGSVSTLTIQRTQQEDSAVYLCASSLRRSSEQFFGPGTRLTVL.

The V and J genes are TRBV6-2 or TRBV6-3 and TRBJ2-3; the match to TRBD2 covers 7 bases. There are 12 residues in the CDR3. The ends lost 6 bases at V and 7 bases at J; junction bases unmatched: 4. Germline V gene lookup returns CDR1 MNHEY and CDR2 SVGEGT. The CDR3 sequence: CASRGLYYTQYF. The CDR3 DNA follows: TGTGCCAGCAGGGGACTATACTATACGCAGTATTTT.

The rearrangement uses TRBV10-3 and TRBJ2-7, with D tentatively TRBD1 (6 bases). Germline CDR1 ENHRY, CDR2 SYGVKD. The CDR3 is made up of 16 amino acids. The V end lost 2 bases, the J end lost 3 bases, and 17 bases lay between the germline ends. Written as DNA, the CDR3 is TGTGCCATCAGTGAGACCAGACAGGAAAGGGACTACGAGCAGTACTTC. It codes for CAISETRQERDYEQYF.

This clonotype came up many times. V is TRBV7-9 and J is TRBJ1-2; 9 bases map to TRBD1. This CDR3 has 13 amino acids. CDR1 is SEHNR, CDR2 FQNEAQ, per germline (reference sequence). The V gene end was trimmed by 6 bases and the J gene end by 6 bases; junction bases not matched to a gene: 5. The DNA of the CDR3 is TGTGCCAGCAGTGAACAGGGGGCGAATGGCTACACCTTC. Protein sequence: CASSEQGANGYTF.

The rearrangement uses TRBV4-3 and TRBJ2-6; 7 nucleotides line up with TRBD2. The CDR3 spans 15 residues. Germline lookup yields CDR1 LGHNA and CDR2 YSLEER. After removal of 7 bases from V and 0 bases from J, the junction contained 3 bases not matched to a gene. The CDR3 reads CASKREGSGANVLTF. CDR3 nucleotide sequence: TGCGCCAGCAAAAGGGAGGGCTCTGGGGCCAACGTCCTGACTTTC.

This clonotype was seen only a few times. The chain is built from TRBV30 and TRBJ1-5; 7 bases align to TRBD1. The junction had 7 bases not matched to a gene; V was cut back by 1 base and J by 7 bases. Per the germline V gene, CDR1 is GTSNPN and CDR2 is SVGIG (reference sequence). This CDR3 contains 14 residues. The CDR3 region is CAWSAGTAMQPQHF. The DNA of the CDR3 is TGTGCCTGGAGTGCTGGGACAGCTATGCAGCCCCAGCATTTT.

In its sample, this clonotype was seen many times. The chain combines TRBV27 with TRBJ2-1, with D perhaps TRBD2 (5 bases). The CDR3 is made up of 13 amino acids. Trimming left V 4 bases short and J 7 bases short, with 11 bases between. Germline CDR1 MNHEY, CDR2 SMNVEV (reference sequence). CDR3 residues: CASSSRGGNEQFF. The DNA of the CDR3 is TGTGCCAGCAGTTCGCGAGGCGGGAATGAGCAGTTCTTC.

This clonotype was found many times. The V and J genes are TRBV7-9 and TRBJ2-1; TRBD2 matches at 7 bases. The V gene end was trimmed by 0 bases and the J gene end by 0 bases; junction bases not matched to a gene: 5. Germline-derived CDR1 and CDR2 are SEHNR and FQNEAQ (reference sequence). This CDR3 has 17 amino acids. The CDR3 here is CASSLASGALSYNEQFF. For the CDR3, the DNA is TGTGCCAGCAGCTTAGCAAGCGGGGCCCTCTCCTACAATGAGCAGTTCTTC.

Only a few counts were recorded for this clonotype. This chain connects TRBV15 to TRBJ1-2; 7 nucleotides agree with TRBD1. Trimming removed 6 bases from V and 5 bases from J; junction bases left unmatched: 3. Germline V gene lookup returns CDR1 LNHNV and CDR2 YYDKDF (reference sequence). The CDR3 is 12 amino acids. The CDR3, as DNA: TGTGCCACCAGAGAGGGGGCGTATGGCTACACCTTC. Protein: CATREGAYGYTF.

This clonotype was seen ten or more times. The chain uses TRBV6-1 and TRBJ1-1; D might be TRBD1 (6 bases). V was trimmed by 8 bases and J by 4 bases, leaving 20 bases between them. The CDR3 length is 15 residues. Germline-derived CDR1 and CDR2 are MNHNS and SASEGT. CDR3 region: CASFLKGGGFTEAFF. The CDR3, as DNA: TGTGCCAGCTTCCTTAAAGGGGGGGGTTTCACTGAAGCTTTCTTT.

The chain combines TRBV15 with TRBJ2-5; TRBD1 agrees at 7 bases. CDR1 is LNHNV and CDR2 is YYDKDF in the germline V gene (reference sequence). Trimming cost V 3 bases and J 5 bases; bases outside gene matches: 9. The CDR3 covers 15 residues. In DNA form, the CDR3 reads TGTGCCACCAGCAGTGTAGGGGACAGTTGGGAGACCCAGTACTTC. Translation gives CATSSVGDSWETQYF.

This clonotype showed up just a few times. V is TRBV20-1 and J is TRBJ1-6; 9 bases agree with TRBD1. CDR1 is DFQATT and CDR2 is SNEGSKA in the germline V gene (reference sequence). CDR3 length: 14 residues. With V trimmed by 5 bases and J by 7 bases, 6 bases remained unmatched. CDR3 coding DNA: TGCAGTGCTCCTGGGACAGGGATAAATTCACCCCTCCACTTT. It translates to CSAPGTGINSPLHF.

This clonotype was detected ten times or more. This sequence joins TRBV20-1 and TRBJ1-4; TRBD1 might be the D (6 bases). Trimming cost V 8 bases and J 2 bases, with 12 bases left between them. This CDR3 spans 13 amino acids. Germline CDR1 is DFQATT and CDR2 is SNEGSKA (reference sequence). The CDR3 DNA reads as TGCAGTACAAGGAGGGGGACTAATGAAAAACTGTTTTTT. Translated: CSTRRGTNEKLFF.